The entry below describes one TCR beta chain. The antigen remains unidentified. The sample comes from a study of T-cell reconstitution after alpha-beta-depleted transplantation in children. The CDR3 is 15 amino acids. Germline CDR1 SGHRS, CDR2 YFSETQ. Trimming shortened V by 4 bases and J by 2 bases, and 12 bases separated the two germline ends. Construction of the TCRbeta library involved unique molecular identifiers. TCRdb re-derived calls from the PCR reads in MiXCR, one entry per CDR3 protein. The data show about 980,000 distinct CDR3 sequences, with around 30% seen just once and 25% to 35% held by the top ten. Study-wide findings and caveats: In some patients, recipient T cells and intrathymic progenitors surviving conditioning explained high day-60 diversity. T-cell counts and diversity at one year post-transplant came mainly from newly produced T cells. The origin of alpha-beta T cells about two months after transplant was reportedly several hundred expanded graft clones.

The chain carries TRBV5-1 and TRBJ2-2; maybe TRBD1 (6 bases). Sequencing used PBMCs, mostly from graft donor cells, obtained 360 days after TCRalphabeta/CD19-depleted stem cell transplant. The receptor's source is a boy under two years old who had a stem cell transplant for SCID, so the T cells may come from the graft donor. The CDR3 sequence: CASSPWGPNTGELFF. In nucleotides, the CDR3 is TGCGCCAGCAGCCCATGGGGGCCCAACACCGGGGAGCTGTTTTTT.